Presented here are 3 T cell receptor beta chains from one specimen sequenced in a study of cytomegalovirus exposure and HLA in healthy donors. The primer mix had 60 Vbeta and 13 Jbeta primers. Generated by immunoSEQ multiplex PCR, the TCRdb table keeps only in-frame clones and is missing some. Seen here are 100,000 to 150,000 clones, about three quarters observed once, and the top ten hold about 1.8%. The sequenced sample consisted of PBMCs. The receptor source for this set is a woman between 40 and 55 years old in good health and CMV-seronegative.

A few counts support this clone. The chain recombines TRBV6-5 with TRBJ1-2; D unresolved. Trimming shortened V by 2 bases and J by 4 bases, and 17 bases separated the two germline ends. The CDR3 is 16 residues long. Germline V lookup: CDR1 MNHEY, CDR2 SVGAGI. The CDR3 here is CASSYRPPDGLYGYTF. The CDR3 nucleotides read TGTGCCAGCAGTTACCGCCCCCCCGACGGACTCTATGGCTACACCTTC.

V gene TRBV2 combines with J gene TRBJ1-1; D is perhaps TRBD1 (5 bases). V lost 8 bases, J lost 7 bases, and 14 bases lay in between. The CDR3 is made up of 12 amino acids. Germline V gene lookup returns CDR1 SNHLY and CDR2 FYNNEI. CDR3 residues: CASGAGRNEAFF. DNA of the CDR3: TGTGCCAGCGGGGCCGGGCGAAATGAAGCTTTCTTT.

CDR3: CASSQRPGQGGDEQYF. The CDR3, as DNA: TGTGCCAGCAGCCAACGTCCGGGACAGGGAGGAGACGAGCAGTACTTC. V and J are TRBV9 and TRBJ2-7; 9 bases agree with TRBD1. This CDR3 is 16 amino acids long. Trimming at V came to 4 bases and at J to 5 bases, leaving 13 bases not matched to a gene. The V gene's germline CDR1 is SGDLS and CDR2 YYNGEE. Filled out from reference TRBV9 and TRBJ2-7, the complete variable domain reads DSGVTQTPKHLITATGQRVTLRCSPRSGDLSVYWYQQSLDQGLQFLIQYYNGEERAKGNILERFSAQQFPDLHSELNLSSLELGDSALYFCASSQRPGQGGDEQYFGPGTRLTVT.